The 8 T cell receptor beta chains reported below all come from one sample, sequenced in a study of cytotoxic CD8 clonotypes in ibrutinib-treated CLL. The protocol was immunoSEQ multiplex PCR, while the TCRdb copy is restricted to in-frame clones and leaves out a portion. The sample carries about 270,000 clones, 60% to 80% recorded once. This specimen was PBMCs, taken at disease progression, from a patient treated with ibrutinib. These receptors were collected from a human donor with chronic lymphocytic leukemia.

The chain has TRBV6-6 and TRBJ2-7, with unresolved D. The CDR3 runs 12 residues. Trimming took 0 bases from V and 5 from J, leaving 5 bases between them. Per the germline V gene, CDR1 is MNHNY and CDR2 is SVGAGI (reference sequence). CDR3 coding DNA: TGTGCCAGCAGTTACTCTGGGCACGAGCAGTACTTC. Its protein is CASSYSGHEQYF.

This clone came up once. The chain has TRBV7-9 and TRBJ2-1; D is uncertain. The CDR3 sequence is 15 residues long. V gave up 6 bases and J gave up 2 bases, with 14 bases separating them. CDR1 and CDR2 from the germline V gene are SEHNR and FQNEAQ (reference sequence). CDR3: CASSSSPSPYNEQFF. In DNA form, the CDR3 reads TGTGCCAGCAGTAGCTCCCCCTCGCCCTACAATGAGCAGTTCTTC.

The rearrangement joins TRBV29-1 to TRBJ1-2; D perhaps matches TRBD1 (5 bases). The ends were cut back, 2 bases at V and 6 bases at J, with 10 bases in the middle. CDR1 and CDR2 (germline): SQVTM, ANQGSEA. The CDR3 loop spans 12 amino acids. The CDR3 here is CSVEQGRDGYTF. The CDR3 region has the DNA TGCAGCGTTGAACAGGGAAGAGATGGCTACACCTTC.

The chain carries TRBV19 and TRBJ2-7; 9 nucleotides agree with TRBD1. With 3 bases clipped from V and 4 bases from J, the junction kept 7 bases outside the gene matches. The CDR3 runs 15 residues. CDR1 is LNHDA, CDR2 SQIVND, per germline (reference sequence). Written as DNA, the CDR3 is TGTGCCAGTAGTATCGACGGGACAGGGATATACGAGCAGTACTTC. Translated: CASSIDGTGIYEQYF.

This clone was seen a single time. The chain joins TRBV5-4 to TRBJ1-4, with 7 bases matching TRBD1. The germline V gene has CDR1 SGHNT and CDR2 YYREEE (reference sequence). V was pared by 3 bases and J by 0 bases, with 8 bases of the junction left unmatched. This CDR3 is 17 amino acids long. The CDR3, as DNA: TGTGCCAGCAGCTCCCGGGACAGACCATCAACTAATGAAAAACTGTTTTTT. Translated: CASSSRDRPSTNEKLFF.

The rearrangement links TRBV4-2 to TRBJ1-2, with TRBD1 matching 10 bases. CDR1 is LGHNA, CDR2 YNFKEQ, per germline. Trimming removed 3 bases from V and 9 bases from J; junction bases left unmatched: 10. The length of the CDR3 is 15 residues. The CDR3 sequence: CASSHDPDRGQSYTF. The CDR3 DNA reads as TGTGCCAGCAGCCACGACCCCGACAGGGGGCAGAGCTACACCTTC.

The J gene is TRBJ1-5, the V gene TRBV28; no definite D call. This CDR3 has 15 amino acids. The germline gives CDR1 MDHEN, CDR2 SYDVKM. Trimming pared 5 bases from V and 0 bases from J, leaving 11 bases between. Here the CDR3 reads CASSPWADSNQPQHF. The DNA for the CDR3 is TGTGCCAGCAGTCCTTGGGCTGATAGCAATCAGCCCCAGCATTTT.

The chain has TRBV5-4 and TRBJ2-3; TRBD2 matches 10 bases. V gave up 0 bases and J gave up 2 bases; unmatched junction bases: 3. Germline lookup yields CDR1 SGHNT and CDR2 YYREEE (reference sequence). CDR3 length equals 16 residues. For the CDR3, the DNA is TGTGCCAGCAGCTTGGAAGCGGGAGGGTTCACAGATACGCAGTATTTT. Translated: CASSLEAGGFTDTQYF.